Following are 18 T cell receptor beta chains from one sample sequenced in a study of tumor-infiltrating lymphocytes in primary liver carcinoma. With 400 to 550 ng total RNA as template and a constant-region primer, TCR beta cDNA was made. ARM-PCR was slightly modified, and three nested multiplex PCR rounds with it gave rise to the TCR beta libraries. The two initial PCR rounds, ten to eleven cycles each, used TRBV1-TRBV30 forward and C-beta reverse primers. TCRdb used MiXCR to reprocess the multiplex PCR reads, holding one entry per CDR3 protein. The sample records about 64,000 distinct CDR3 sequences, 71% being singletons. DNA and RNA were both co-extracted from approximately 20-30 mg of bulk tissue that had not been sorted. Sequences were obtained from liver tumor tissue from sampling region 4. Subset denoted: tumor region T4, right-lateral pole. These receptors all stem from a man aged 35 to 55 with primary liver carcinoma and hepatitis B virus infection.

Details on this clonotype: A read error may produce the germline difference seen at one junction end. This chain connects TRBV4-3 to TRBJ2-1; D gene ambiguous. Germline CDR1 and CDR2: LGHNA and YSLEER. The length of the CDR3 is 16 residues. CDR3 sequence reads: CASGQGAQRSYNEQFF. The CDR3, as DNA: TGCGCCAGCGGCCAAGGAGCTCAACGGTCCTACAATGAGCAGTTCTTC.

Remarks on this clonotype: An end of the junction does not agree with germline; a read error may underlie this. V usage is TRBV5-5 and J usage is TRBJ2-1, with a weak D call TRBD2 (5 bases). This CDR3 has 13 residues. The germline V gene has CDR1 SGHKS and CDR2 YYEKEE (reference sequence). The CDR3 DNA is TGTGCCAGCACTCCGGGGAAAAACAGTGAGCAATTCTTC. Its translation is CASTPGKNSEQFF.

The J gene is TRBJ2-7, the V gene TRBV7-6; possible D gene TRBD2, 6 bases. The V gene lost 5 bases and the J gene lost 7 bases, with 15 bases spanning the gap. The CDR3 consists of 13 residues. Germline V CDR1 and CDR2: SGHVS, FNYEAQ. The DNA for the CDR3 is TGTGCCAGCAGCCCAACCTTAAGCGGGGAGCAGTACTTC. Translated, it gives CASSPTLSGEQYF.

V and J are TRBV11-2 and TRBJ2-1; D uncertain. CDR3 length: 16 amino acids. V shed 10 bases and J shed 1 base, with 20 bases lying between them. Germline CDR1 and CDR2: SGHAT and FQNNGV. CDR3 region: CANNLDPESSYNEQFF. CDR3 nucleotide sequence: TGTGCCAACAACTTAGATCCAGAGAGTTCCTACAATGAGCAGTTCTTC.

A note on this clonotype: A single base separates this from a much larger clone, so it may be a read error. For the CDR3, the DNA is TGTGCCAACAGTTCTGGACAGGGCGCCTCTGGAAACACCATATATTTT. It codes for CANSSGQGASGNTIYF. The V call is TRBV28, the J call TRBJ1-3, with 8 bases aligning to TRBD1. Germline CDR1 and CDR2: MDHEN and SYDVKM. This CDR3 region has 16 residues.

The chain employs TRBV12-3 or TRBV12-4 and TRBJ2-7, with D perhaps matching TRBD2 (6 bases). The CDR3 extends over 15 amino acids. The CDR3 reads CISSRGTGSTYEQYF. DNA for the CDR3: TGTATCAGCAGTCGAGGGACTGGCTCGACCTACGAGCAGTACTTC.

The chain joins TRBV28 to TRBJ2-7; D possibly uses TRBD1 or TRBD2 (5 bases each). The CDR3 totals 13 residues. Trimming cost V 3 bases and J 7 bases, with 13 bases left between them. Germline V lookup: CDR1 MDHEN, CDR2 SYDVKM. CDR3 DNA sequence: TGTGCCAGCAGTTTTTGGTTGGGGGATGAGCAGTACTTC. It specifies CASSFWLGDEQYF.

On this clonotype: Its ends do not fully match the called genes, so a read error is possible. V usage is TRBV9 and J usage is TRBJ2-3; D perhaps matches TRBD2 (5 bases). The length of the CDR3 is 16 residues. CDR1 is SGDLS, CDR2 YYNGEE, per germline. The CDR3 DNA follows: TGTGCCAGCAGCATAGGAGGCGGAGGCAACACAGATGCGCAGTATTTT. This gives the protein CASSIGGGGNTDAQYF.

About this clonotype itself: A clone one base away is much larger, so this may be a read error. This sequence joins TRBV30 and TRBJ2-3; maybe TRBD1 (7 bases). CDR1 and CDR2 (germline): GTSNPN, SVGIG (reference sequence). The CDR3 has 14 residues. CDR3 amino acids: CVWSTGDFTDTQYF. DNA for the CDR3: TGTGTCTGGAGTACAGGGGACTTCACAGATACGCAGTATTTT.

Comment on this clonotype: A read error may explain this, as a much larger clone is one base away. The chain recombines TRBV11-2 with TRBJ2-3; 7 bases align to TRBD1. The J segment lost 5 bases and the V segment lost 5 bases, leaving 13 bases of the junction unmatched. CDR3 length equals 16 residues. Germline loops: CDR1 SGHAT, CDR2 FQNNGV. The CDR3 loop reads CASSRTRQGMGDTQYF. For the CDR3, the DNA is TGTGCCAGCAGCCGGACGCGACAGGGAATGGGAGATACGCAGTATTTT.

As regards this clonotype: A junction boundary mismatches the germline segment, possibly from a read error. J is TRBJ2-4 and V is TRBV28, with TRBD1 matching over 7 bases. Germline loops: CDR1 MDHEN, CDR2 SYDVKM. The CDR3 is 15 residues long. The CDR3 loop is CVSSRGQSTKDIQYF. The CDR3 nucleotides are TGTGTCAGCAGTCGGGGACAGTCAACCAAAGACATCCAGTACTTC. Variable domain in full (rest from reference TRBV28 and TRBJ2-4): DVKVTQSSRYLVKRTGEKVFLECVQDMDHENMFWYRQDPGLGLRLIYFSYDVKMKEKGDIPEGYSVSREKKERFSLILESASTNQTSMYLCVSSRGQSTKDIQYFGAGTRLSVL.

This chain joins TRBV11-1 and TRBJ2-1; 11 bases align to TRBD2. Germline-derived CDR1 and CDR2 are SGHAT and FQDESV (reference sequence). V lost 7 bases and J lost 6; bases outside the gene matches: 23. There are 20 residues in the CDR3. DNA of the CDR3: TGTGCCAGCAATATAGGAAAGACTAGCGGGGCCTCACGGTTCGGCAATGAGCAGTTCTTC. Translating gives CASNIGKTSGASRFGNEQFF.

This clonotype was seen repeatedly, ten times or more. Being one base from a much bigger clone, this may be a read error. V and J are TRBV11-2 and TRBJ2-6; either TRBD1 or TRBD2 may fit D (5 bases each). CDR1 and CDR2 (germline): SGHAT, FQNNGV. The CDR3 has 15 residues. As DNA, the CDR3 is TGTGCCACCCAGCGGCCGCGCTCTGGGGCCAACGTCCTGAGTTTC. It yields the protein CATQRPRSGANVLSF.

This chain joins TRBV6-1 and TRBJ2-2; TRBD1 matches 8 bases. Trimming took 6 bases from V and 3 from J; bases not matched to a gene: 12. Germline V gives CDR1 MNHNS, CDR2 SASEGT. The CDR3 contains 17 residues. In DNA, the CDR3 is TGTGCCAGCAGAGGAATACAGGGGGATCTGGACACCGGGGAGCTGTTTTTT. Encoded protein: CASRGIQGDLDTGELFF.

This clonotype appeared a few times. A much more abundant neighbour one base away suggests this may be a read error. This chain joins TRBV28 and TRBJ2-7; D unresolved. Trimming removed 8 bases from V and 3 bases from J, with 8 bases in between. The V gene's germline CDR1 is MDHEN and CDR2 SYDVKM. CDR3 length: 11 amino acids. The CDR3 nucleotides read TGTGCCAGCGGCAGGATCTACGAGCAGTACTTC. Its translation: CASGRIYEQYF.

V is TRBV12-3 or TRBV12-4 and J is TRBJ2-7, with D tentatively TRBD2 (6 bases). The CDR3 totals 14 residues. The CDR3 DNA follows: TGTGTCAACAGCCCACTAGCATCGACCTACGAGCAGTACTTC. It yields the protein CVNSPLASTYEQYF.

Concerning this clonotype itself: This may come from a read error, since a much larger clone is one base off. The CDR3 does not close with the conserved phenylalanine or tryptophan, likely indicating a read error. The V call is TRBV11-2, the J call TRBJ1-4; D gene uncertain. The CDR3 extends over 14 amino acids. Trimming cost V 1 base and J 7 bases, with 10 bases left between them. From germline, CDR1 is SGHAT and CDR2 FQNNGV. The CDR3: CASSLGSSLEKLFL. Written as DNA, the CDR3 is TGTGCCAGCAGCTTAGGAAGCAGCCTTGAAAAACTGTTTCTT.

This clonotype appeared a single time. An end of the junction differs from the germline gene, which may be a read error. The rearrangement joins TRBV6-6 to TRBJ1-1; no clear D. The CDR3 has 15 amino acids. CDR1 MNHNY and CDR2 SVGAGI come from the germline V gene (reference sequence). CDR3 sequence: CASSLPAAMNTKAFF. Written as DNA, the CDR3 is TGTGCCAGCAGCTTGCCGGCGGCAATGAACACTAAAGCTTTCTTT.